The clone carrying this T cell receptor (beta chain) was observed many times. No antigen is known for it. The sample is drawn from a study of T cell repertoires in cytomegalovirus infection. Background on the study: Evidence of both CMV infection and a matching HLA type came from public TCR beta signatures. Overall study results and limits: Pooled public TCR beta family frequency picked out CMV carriers with the relevant HLA.

Between the trimmed V and J ends, which lost 2 bases and 4 bases, there was a span of 7 bases. The germline gives CDR1 MNHNY, CDR2 SVGAGI (reference sequence). This CDR3 comprises 13 residues. TCRdb reprocessed the reads with MiXCR, giving one entry per CDR3 protein. This sample has 100,000 to 150,000 distinct CDR3 sequences, with roughly 8.2% found just once. The receptor comes from a human donor in good health (CMV status not recorded). Some clones in this sample may be carry-over from other donors' samples. The chain uses TRBV6-6 and TRBJ2-3; tentatively, D is TRBD1 (6 bases). The sample comprised PBMCs. CDR3 bases: TGTGCCAGCAGTTACCCAGGGGCAGATACGCAGTATTTT. Translation gives CASSYPGADTQYF.